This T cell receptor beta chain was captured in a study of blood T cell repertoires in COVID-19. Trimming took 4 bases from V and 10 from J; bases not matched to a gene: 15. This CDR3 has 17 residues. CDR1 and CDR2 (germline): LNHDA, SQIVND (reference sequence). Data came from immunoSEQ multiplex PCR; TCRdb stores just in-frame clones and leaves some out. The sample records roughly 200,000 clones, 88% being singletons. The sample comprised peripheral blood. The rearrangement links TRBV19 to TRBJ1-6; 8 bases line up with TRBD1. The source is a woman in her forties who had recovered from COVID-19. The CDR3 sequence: CASSTPQRTGQGSPLHF. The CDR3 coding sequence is TGTGCCAGTAGTACTCCACAACGGACAGGGCAGGGATCACCCCTCCACTTT.